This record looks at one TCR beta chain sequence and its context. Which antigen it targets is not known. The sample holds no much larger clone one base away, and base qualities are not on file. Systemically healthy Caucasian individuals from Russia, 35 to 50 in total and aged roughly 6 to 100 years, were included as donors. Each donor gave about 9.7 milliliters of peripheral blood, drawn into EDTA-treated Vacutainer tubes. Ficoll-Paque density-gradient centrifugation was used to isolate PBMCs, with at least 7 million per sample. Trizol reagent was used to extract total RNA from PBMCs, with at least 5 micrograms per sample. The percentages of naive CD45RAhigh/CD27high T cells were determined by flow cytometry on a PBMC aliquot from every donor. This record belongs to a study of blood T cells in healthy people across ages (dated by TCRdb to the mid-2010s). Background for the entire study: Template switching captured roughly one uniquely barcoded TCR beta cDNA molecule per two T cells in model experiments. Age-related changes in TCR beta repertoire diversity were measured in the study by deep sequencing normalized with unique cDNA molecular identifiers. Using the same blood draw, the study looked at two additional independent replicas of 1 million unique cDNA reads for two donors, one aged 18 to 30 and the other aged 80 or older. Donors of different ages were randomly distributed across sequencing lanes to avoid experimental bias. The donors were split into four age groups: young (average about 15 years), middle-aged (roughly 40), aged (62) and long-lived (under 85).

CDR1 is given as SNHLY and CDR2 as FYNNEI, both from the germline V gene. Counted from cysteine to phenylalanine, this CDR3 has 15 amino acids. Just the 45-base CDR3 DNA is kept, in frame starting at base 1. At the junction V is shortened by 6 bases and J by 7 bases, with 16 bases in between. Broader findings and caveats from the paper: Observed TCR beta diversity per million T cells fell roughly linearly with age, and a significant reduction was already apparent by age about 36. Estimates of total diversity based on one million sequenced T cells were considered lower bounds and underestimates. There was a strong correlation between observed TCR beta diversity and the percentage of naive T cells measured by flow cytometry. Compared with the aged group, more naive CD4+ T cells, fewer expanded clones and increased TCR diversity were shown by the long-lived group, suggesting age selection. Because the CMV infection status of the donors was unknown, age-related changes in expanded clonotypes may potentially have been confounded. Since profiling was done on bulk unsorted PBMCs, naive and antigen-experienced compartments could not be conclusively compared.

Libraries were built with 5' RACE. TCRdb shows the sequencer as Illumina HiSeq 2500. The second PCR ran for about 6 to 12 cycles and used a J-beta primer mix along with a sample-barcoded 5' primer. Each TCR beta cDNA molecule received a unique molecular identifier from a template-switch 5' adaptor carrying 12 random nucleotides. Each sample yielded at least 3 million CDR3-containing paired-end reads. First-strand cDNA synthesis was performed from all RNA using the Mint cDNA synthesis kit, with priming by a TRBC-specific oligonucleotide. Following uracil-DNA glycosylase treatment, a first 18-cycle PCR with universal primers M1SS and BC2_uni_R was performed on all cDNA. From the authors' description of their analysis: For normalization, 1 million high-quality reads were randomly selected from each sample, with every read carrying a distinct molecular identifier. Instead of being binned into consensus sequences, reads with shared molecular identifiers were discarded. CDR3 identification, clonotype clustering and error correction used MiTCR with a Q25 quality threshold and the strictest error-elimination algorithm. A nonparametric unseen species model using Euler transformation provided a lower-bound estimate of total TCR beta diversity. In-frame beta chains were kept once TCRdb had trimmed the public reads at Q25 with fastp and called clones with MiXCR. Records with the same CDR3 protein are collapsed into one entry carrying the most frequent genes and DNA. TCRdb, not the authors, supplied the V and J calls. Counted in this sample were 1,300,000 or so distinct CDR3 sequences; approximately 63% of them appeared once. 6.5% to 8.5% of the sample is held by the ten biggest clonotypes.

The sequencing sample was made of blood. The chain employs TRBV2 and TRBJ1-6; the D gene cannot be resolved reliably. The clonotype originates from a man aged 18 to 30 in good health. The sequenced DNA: TGTGCCAGCAGCCCTGTACGGCAGATCAATTCACCCCTCCACTTT. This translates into CASSPVRQINSPLHF. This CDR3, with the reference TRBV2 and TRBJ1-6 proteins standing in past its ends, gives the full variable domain EPEVTQTPSHQVTQMGQEVILRCVPISNHLYFYWYRQILGQKVEFLVSFYNNEISEKSEIFDDQFSVERPDGSNFTLKIRSTKLEDSAMYFCASSPVRQINSPLHFGNGTRLTVT.